The 10 T cell receptor beta chains in this list originate from one sample, sequenced in a study of regulatory T cells in long-lasting Graves disease. The TCR beta library used iRepertoire HTBI primers with Arm-PCR amplification of CDR3. TCRdb fed the multiplex PCR reads into MiXCR, producing one record per CDR3 protein. The data contain under 300,000 distinct CDR3 sequences, about a sixth of them singletons. Time point in this sample: newly diagnosed GD, antithyroid drugs for less than 3 months. PBMCs provided the RNA from which the TCR library was made. The sequenced sample was peripheral blood mononuclear cells (PBMCs), obtained at new diagnosis, from a patient treated with antithyroid drugs. These receptors were taken from a female donor with Graves disease.

The CDR3 DNA reads TGTGCCACCGCCCGTGGGGCTGGAAACACCATATATTTT. Translating it yields CATARGAGNTIYF. The chain joins TRBV12-3 or TRBV12-4 to TRBJ1-3; D gene ambiguous. This CDR3 has 13 residues. V was pared by 10 bases and J by 2 bases, with 12 bases between.

There are many counts of this clonotype. V gene TRBV11-2 combines with J gene TRBJ1-4, with 7 bases matching TRBD1. The germline V gene has CDR1 SGHAT and CDR2 FQNNGV. J lost 4 bases, V lost 6 bases, and 5 bases had no gene match. This CDR3 region has 14 residues. This chain's CDR3 is CASRRRDSNEKLFF. Written as DNA, the CDR3 is TGTGCCAGCAGAAGACGGGACAGTAATGAAAAACTGTTTTTT.

At least ten counts were recorded for this clonotype. The chain has TRBV2 and TRBJ2-1; D not certain. V dropped 3 bases and J dropped 4 bases, with 7 bases sitting between them. The CDR3 consists of 13 residues. Germline CDR1 reads SNHLY; CDR2 reads FYNNEI. CDR3 DNA sequence: TGTGCCAGCAGTGAGCGGTCGTACAATGAGCAGTTCTTC. This encodes CASSERSYNEQFF.

This clonotype has ten or more counts. The chain links TRBV9 to TRBJ1-1, with a possible D match to TRBD1 (6 bases). With 4 bases removed from V and 1 base from J, the gap between germline ends came to 11 bases. CDR3 length: 14 amino acids. The germline CDR1 and CDR2 sequences are SGDLS and YYNGEE. The CDR3 loop is CASSSRTENTEAFF. The CDR3 nucleotides are TGTGCCAGCAGCTCGAGGACAGAGAACACTGAAGCTTTCTTT.

This clonotype was detected many times. V gene TRBV19 combines with J gene TRBJ1-1; 9 positions agree with TRBD1. The germline CDR1 and CDR2 sequences are LNHDA and SQIVND (reference sequence). After removal of 8 bases from V and 2 bases from J, the junction contained 9 bases not matched to a gene. The length of the CDR3 is 15 residues. CDR3 sequence reads: CASFLDRGPNTEAFF. The CDR3 DNA is TGTGCCAGTTTCTTGGACAGGGGCCCCAACACTGAAGCTTTCTTT.

V is TRBV19 and J is TRBJ2-7; D possibly corresponds to TRBD1 (5 bases). The germline V and J ends were trimmed by 4 bases and 3 bases, with 19 bases remaining between them. CDR1 is LNHDA and CDR2 is SQIVND in the germline V gene (reference sequence). This CDR3 has 16 residues. The CDR3 DNA sequence: TGTGCCAGTAGTACCCCCCTAGGGGTATCCGTCTACGAGCAGTACTTC. This encodes CASSTPLGVSVYEQYF.

Many counts were recorded for this clonotype. This rearrangement joins TRBV30 to TRBJ1-1, with unresolved D. The CDR3 length is 14 residues. V was clipped by 3 bases and J by 1 base, with 12 bases between them. Germline values: CDR1 GTSNPN, CDR2 SVGIG (reference sequence). The CDR3 coding sequence is TGTGCCTGGAGCCCGCCCCGGAGGAACACTGAAGCTTTCTTT. Translating gives CAWSPPRRNTEAFF.

This clonotype was counted many times. This chain joins TRBV7-3 and TRBJ2-5; the D is unclear. In germline, CDR1 is SGHTA, CDR2 FQGTGA. This CDR3 has 13 amino acids. V was trimmed by 4 bases and J by 4 bases, leaving 10 bases between them. CDR3 in amino acids: CASSYLVGETQYF. Here the CDR3 DNA reads TGTGCCAGCAGCTACTTGGTTGGAGAGACCCAGTACTTC.

In its sample, this clonotype was seen many times. The rearrangement uses TRBV15 and TRBJ2-3; 9 nucleotides match TRBD2. The CDR3 has 15 amino acids. J gave up 7 bases and V 3 bases, and 8 bases lay outside the gene matches. The V gene's germline CDR1 is LNHNV and CDR2 YYDKDF (reference sequence). CDR3 loop: CATSSIAGVWYTQYF. The CDR3 DNA is TGTGCCACCAGCAGCATAGCGGGAGTGTGGTATACGCAGTATTTT.

This clonotype was detected ten times or more. V gene TRBV24-1 combines with J gene TRBJ2-2, with 7 bases matching TRBD2. This CDR3 comprises 16 residues. CDR1 and CDR2 (germline): KGHDR, SFDVKD. Unmatched junction bases numbered 6, after V lost 2 bases and J lost 4 bases. In nucleotides, the CDR3 is TGTGCCACCAGTGATTCAGAGCGGGATATCACCGGGGAGCTGTTTTTT. Its protein is CATSDSERDITGELFF.